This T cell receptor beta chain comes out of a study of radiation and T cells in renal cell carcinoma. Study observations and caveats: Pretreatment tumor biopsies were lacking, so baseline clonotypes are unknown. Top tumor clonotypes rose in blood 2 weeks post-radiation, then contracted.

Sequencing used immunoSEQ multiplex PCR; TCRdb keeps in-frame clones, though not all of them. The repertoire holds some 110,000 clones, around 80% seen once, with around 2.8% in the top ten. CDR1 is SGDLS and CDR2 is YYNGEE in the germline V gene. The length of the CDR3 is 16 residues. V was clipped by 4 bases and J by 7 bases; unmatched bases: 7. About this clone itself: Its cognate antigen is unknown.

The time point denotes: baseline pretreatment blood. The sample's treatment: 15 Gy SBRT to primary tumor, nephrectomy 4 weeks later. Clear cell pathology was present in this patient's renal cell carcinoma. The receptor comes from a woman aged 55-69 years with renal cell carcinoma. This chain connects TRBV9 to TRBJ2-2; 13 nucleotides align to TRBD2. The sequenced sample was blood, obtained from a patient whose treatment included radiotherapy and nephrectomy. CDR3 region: CASSPTSGRSYGELFF. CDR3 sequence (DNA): TGTGCCAGCAGCCCGACTAGCGGGAGGTCGTACGGGGAGCTGTTTTTT.